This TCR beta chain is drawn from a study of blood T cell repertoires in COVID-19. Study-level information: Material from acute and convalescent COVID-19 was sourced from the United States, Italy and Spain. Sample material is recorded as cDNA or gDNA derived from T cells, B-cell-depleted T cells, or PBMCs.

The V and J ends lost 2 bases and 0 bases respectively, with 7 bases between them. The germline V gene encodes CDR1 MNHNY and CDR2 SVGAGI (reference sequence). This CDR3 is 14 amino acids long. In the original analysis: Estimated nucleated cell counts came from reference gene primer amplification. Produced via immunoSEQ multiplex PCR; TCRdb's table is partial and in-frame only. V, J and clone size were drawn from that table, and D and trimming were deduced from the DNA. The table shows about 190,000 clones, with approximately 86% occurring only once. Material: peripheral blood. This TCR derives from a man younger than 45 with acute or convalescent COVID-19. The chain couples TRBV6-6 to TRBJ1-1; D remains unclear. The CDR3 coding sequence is TGTGCCAGCAGTTACGAGGCCCTGAACACTGAAGCTTTCTTT. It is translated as CASSYEALNTEAFF.